The 9 T cell receptor beta chains below were found in one sample sequenced in a study of molecular identifiers for immune sequencing clone quantification. TCRdb re-derived calls from the PCR reads in MiXCR, one entry per CDR3 protein. Of 250,000 to 350,000 distinct CDR3 sequences detected, around a fifth appear once; the ten largest clones hold roughly 0.86%. Sequencing input: naive CD8+ T cells from blood, with Jurkat cell RNA spiked in. The subset: FACS-sorted CD8+CD4-CCR7+CD45RA+ naive T cells. The receptors originated from a human donor in good health. Some libraries in this study had Jurkat cell RNA spiked in.

Many counts were recorded for this clonotype. The chain carries TRBV20-1 and TRBJ2-7; D possibly matches TRBD1 or TRBD2 (5 bases each). This CDR3 is 13 amino acids long. Trimming stripped 6 bases from V and 5 bases from J, with 17 bases between. From germline, CDR1 is DFQATT and CDR2 SNEGSKA (reference sequence). In DNA form, the CDR3 reads TGCAGTGCAACCGGGACGGGGACCCACGAGCAGTACTTC. It encodes CSATGTGTHEQYF.

The V call is TRBV19, the J call TRBJ2-1; TRBD2 matches 9 bases. The CDR3 runs 15 residues. Germline V gene lookup returns CDR1 LNHDA and CDR2 SQIVND (reference sequence). The J segment lost 3 bases and the V segment lost 5 bases, leaving 5 bases of the junction unmatched. CDR3 protein: CASSAAGGYYNEQFF. CDR3 sequence (DNA): TGTGCCAGTAGTGCCGCGGGGGGGTACTACAATGAGCAGTTCTTC.

This clonotype appeared many times. This chain joins TRBV13 and TRBJ2-3; D gene unclear. Germline CDR1 and CDR2: PRHDT and FYEKMQ (reference sequence). With 0 bases removed from V and 1 base from J, the gap between germline ends came to 5 bases. The CDR3 spans 14 residues. CDR3 nucleotide sequence: TGTGCCAGCAGCTTAGGGAGACGCACAGATACGCAGTATTTT. It translates to CASSLGRRTDTQYF. The full variable domain, with the rest looked up from reference TRBV13 and TRBJ2-3, is AAGVIQSPRHLIKEKRETATLKCYPIPRHDTVYWYQQGPGQDPQFLISFYEKMQSDKGSIPDRFSAQQFSDYHSELNMSSLELGDSALYFCASSLGRRTDTQYFGPGTRLTVL.

The chain combines TRBV5-1 with TRBJ2-7; no clear D gene. The germline V gene has CDR1 SGHRS and CDR2 YFSETQ. Trimming removed 2 bases from V and 1 base from J, with 7 bases in between. The CDR3 spans 13 residues. The CDR3 is CASSFRASYEQYF. DNA for the CDR3: TGCGCCAGCAGCTTTCGGGCGTCCTACGAGCAGTACTTC.

About this clonotype: Being one base from a much bigger clone, this may be a read error. The rearrangement uses TRBV5-5 and TRBJ2-1; 16 positions match TRBD2. V was clipped by 4 bases and J by 9 bases; unmatched bases: 4. The CDR3 length is 15 residues. The germline V gene has CDR1 SGHKS and CDR2 YYEKEE (reference sequence). Here the CDR3 reads CASSPGLAGGPEQFF. Written as DNA, the CDR3 is TGTGCCAGCAGCCCGGGACTAGCGGGAGGGCCTGAGCAGTTCTTC.

This clonotype was detected ten times or more. The chain couples TRBV29-1 to TRBJ1-1, with D hard to call. V lost 4 bases and J lost 10, with 22 bases in between. This CDR3 is built from 14 residues. Germline-derived CDR1 and CDR2 are SQVTM and ANQGSEA. Written as DNA, the CDR3 is TGCAGCGTTGTACCAACCCACGAGCCACGGGGAGCTTTCTTT. This sequence encodes CSVVPTHEPRGAFF.

On this clonotype itself: A much larger clone lies a single base off, so this may be a read error. The chain combines TRBV5-3 with TRBJ1-4; unclear D gene. TRBV5-3 is an ORF for which the function is uncertain. There are 13 residues in the CDR3. The CDR3 DNA reads as TGTGCCAGCAGCTTGGGTTCGGATGAAAAACTGTTTTTT. Residues: CASSLGSDEKLFF.

This clonotype showed up many times. The J gene is TRBJ1-1, the V gene TRBV19; D may be TRBD1 (6 bases). The CDR3 loop spans 13 amino acids. Germline V lookup: CDR1 LNHDA, CDR2 SQIVND (reference sequence). Trimming shortened V by 4 bases and J by 3 bases, and 9 bases separated the two germline ends. The CDR3 sequence is CASSTGQDTEAFF. The CDR3, as DNA: TGTGCCAGTAGTACGGGACAAGACACTGAAGCTTTCTTT. Full variable domain (outside the CDR3, taken from reference TRBV19 and TRBJ1-1): DGGITQSPKYLFRKEGQNVTLSCEQNLNHDAMYWYRQDPGQGLRLIYYSQIVNDFQKGDIAEGYSVSREKKESFPLTVTSAQKNPTAFYLCASSTGQDTEAFFGQGTRLTVV.

As concerns this clonotype: With a much larger clone just one base away, this may be a read error. This chain's CDR3 is CASSLIETEAFF. The CDR3 nucleotides are TGTGCCAGCAGCTTAATAGAGACTGAAGCTTTCTTT. V and J are TRBV7-9 and TRBJ1-1; no clear D. V gave up 2 bases and J gave up 5 bases, with 6 bases separating them. This CDR3 has 12 residues. CDR1 and CDR2 from the germline V gene are SEHNR and FQNEAQ (reference sequence).